This T cell receptor beta chain was observed in a study of cytomegalovirus exposure and HLA in healthy donors. Amplification used 60 Vbeta primers and 13 Jbeta primers. Only in-frame clones appear in the TCRdb table, and some are missing; sequencing was by immunoSEQ multiplex PCR. This sample has roughly 220,000 clones; more than 65% occur once, and the top ten carry roughly 1.9%. General study results and limits: Trimming of TCR beta V- and J-genes showed a link, identified in a later analysis, to a missense DCLRE1C variant. An analysis done earlier found most TCR beta V segments productive about 90% or about 30% of the time. Fewer N-insertions than the approximately 700-donor mean were reportedly shown by an Asian-associated ancestry cluster in a later analysis. As a later analysis revealed, most CMV-associated TCR beta chains appeared HLA-restricted.

The CDR3 has 16 residues. After removal of 1 base from V and 4 bases from J, the junction contained 7 bases not matched to a gene. Germline CDR1 and CDR2: SGHRS and YFSETQ. This clone was recorded a few times. Its antigen is undetermined. Sequenced material: PBMCs. This receptor was identified in a woman aged 25 to 45 in good health and CMV-seronegative. J is TRBJ2-5 and V is TRBV5-1, with 10 bases fitting TRBD2. The CDR3, as DNA: TGCGCCAGCAGCTTGCCAAGCGGGGGGGCGTTAGAGACCCAGTACTTC. Amino acid sequence: CASSLPSGGALETQYF.